The 18 T cell receptor beta chains in this list originate from one sample, sequenced in a study of blood T cell repertoires in COVID-19. Clones were read by immunoSEQ multiplex PCR, and TCRdb kept only the in-frame ones, dropping some. The sample includes some 83,000 clones, 70% to 90% of them seen just once. Source material: peripheral blood. Receptors were obtained from a man aged 60 to 75 with acute or convalescent COVID-19.

J is TRBJ1-3 and V is TRBV3-1 (or the pseudogene TRBV3-2), with 9 nucleotides matching TRBD1. CDR1 LGHDT and CDR2 YNNKEL come from the germline V gene (reference sequence). The CDR3 runs 13 residues. V was pared by 1 base and J by 8 bases, with 0 bases of the junction left unmatched. The CDR3 region has the DNA TGTGCCAGCAGCCAAGGACAGGGGGACACCATATATTTT. Residues: CASSQGQGDTIYF.

The rearrangement links TRBV10-2 to TRBJ1-2, with 7 nucleotides matching TRBD1. The germline gives CDR1 WSHSY, CDR2 SAAADI. This CDR3 region has 14 residues. Trimming took 4 bases from V and 4 from J; bases not matched to a gene: 6. CDR3: CASSGLTGPYGYTF. In DNA, the CDR3 is TGCGCCAGCAGTGGCTTGACAGGGCCCTATGGCTACACCTTC.

The chain recombines TRBV19 with TRBJ2-7; D is perhaps TRBD1 (8 bases). V dropped 6 bases and J dropped 5 bases, with 14 bases sitting between them. Germline CDR1 and CDR2: LNHDA and SQIVND (reference sequence). CDR3 length: 13 amino acids. For the CDR3, the DNA is TGTGCCAGTAGGCGGACAGGGAGGGACGAGCAGTACTTC. This encodes CASRRTGRDEQYF. The full variable domain, its missing parts supplied by reference TRBV19 and TRBJ2-7, is DGGITQSPKYLFRKEGQNVTLSCEQNLNHDAMYWYRQDPGQGLRLIYYSQIVNDFQKGDIAEGYSVSREKKESFPLTVTSAQKNPTAFYLCASRRTGRDEQYFGPGTRLTVT.

The chain is built from TRBV19 and TRBJ2-7; 12 bases match TRBD1. Germline CDR1 and CDR2: LNHDA and SQIVND (reference sequence). This CDR3 comprises 15 residues. With 3 bases clipped from V and 2 bases from J, the junction kept 2 bases outside the gene matches. The CDR3 nucleotides are TGTGCCAGTAGTATTGGGGACAGGGGGCCCTACGAGCAGTACTTC. As protein: CASSIGDRGPYEQYF. Full variable domain (outside the CDR3, taken from reference TRBV19 and TRBJ2-7): DGGITQSPKYLFRKEGQNVTLSCEQNLNHDAMYWYRQDPGQGLRLIYYSQIVNDFQKGDIAEGYSVSREKKESFPLTVTSAQKNPTAFYLCASSIGDRGPYEQYFGPGTRLTVT.

The genes are TRBV7-6 and TRBJ2-3; 14 bases agree with TRBD2. The CDR3 spans 18 residues. Looked up from germline, CDR1 is SGHVS and CDR2 is FNYEAQ. The V gene end was trimmed by 3 bases and the J gene end by 3 bases; junction bases not matched to a gene: 8. The chain's CDR3 is CASSFSTSGGAETDTQYF. The CDR3 nucleotides read TGTGCCAGCAGCTTTTCGACTAGCGGGGGGGCAGAGACAGATACGCAGTATTTT.

The CDR3 sequence: CASSYSSALIGEQYF. CDR3 DNA: TGTGCCAGCAGTTACTCTAGCGCACTTATTGGCGAGCAGTACTTC. V is TRBV6-5 and J is TRBJ2-7, with D possibly TRBD2 on 5 matching bases. Germline CDR1 is MNHEY and CDR2 is SVGAGI. V gave up 0 bases and J gave up 6 bases, with 15 bases separating them. The CDR3 consists of 15 residues.

The V and J genes are TRBV7-3 and TRBJ2-3; weak D call: TRBD2 (6 bases). The V gene lost 1 base and the J gene lost 0 bases, with 14 bases spanning the gap. There are 17 residues in the CDR3. Germline CDR1 SGHTA, CDR2 FQGTGA. CDR3 DNA: TGTGCCAGCAGCTTAATTGGAGGGCTCTCTAGCACAGATACGCAGTATTTT. It yields the protein CASSLIGGLSSTDTQYF.

This clone was counted between two and nine times. The chain couples TRBV7-3 to TRBJ1-5; 7 bases fit TRBD1. There are 16 residues in the CDR3. V was clipped by 8 bases and J by 4 bases; unmatched bases: 14. The germline CDR1 and CDR2 sequences are SGHTA and FQGTGA. The CDR3 DNA follows: TGTGCCAGCCTTCAAGGTTCGGGACAGCAGAATCAGCCCCAGCATTTT. Protein: CASLQGSGQQNQPQHF.

The chain carries TRBV5-1 and TRBJ2-3; D ambiguous. Germline-derived CDR1 and CDR2 are SGHRS and YFSETQ. The V gene lost 0 bases and the J gene lost 6 bases, with 11 bases spanning the gap. The CDR3 spans 14 residues. The CDR3 reads CASSLEASFDTQYF. CDR3 sequence (DNA): TGCGCCAGCAGCTTGGAGGCTAGTTTTGATACGCAGTATTTT.

The rearrangement joins TRBV4-1 to TRBJ2-1; D not resolved. The CDR3 is 14 residues long. Germline values: CDR1 MGHRA, CDR2 YSYEKL. V was trimmed by 1 base and J by 9 bases, leaving 13 bases between them. CDR3 loop: CASSQVSMEIEQFF. For the CDR3, the DNA is TGCGCCAGCAGCCAAGTATCTATGGAGATTGAGCAGTTCTTC.

The chain joins TRBV3-1 (or the pseudogene TRBV3-2) to TRBJ2-7, with D perhaps matching TRBD2 (5 bases). Looked up from germline, CDR1 is LGHDT and CDR2 is YNNKEL (reference sequence). With 0 bases removed from V and 6 bases from J, the gap between germline ends came to 15 bases. The CDR3 covers 15 residues. The CDR3 DNA reads TGTGCCAGCAGCCAAGATTTGTCTAGCCCAGGCGAGCAGTACTTC. Protein sequence: CASSQDLSSPGEQYF.

This chain links TRBV5-6 with TRBJ1-1; a weak D match, TRBD1 (6 bases). Germline values: CDR1 SGHDT, CDR2 YYEEEE. There are 14 residues in the CDR3. V shed 3 bases and J shed 0 bases, with 9 bases lying between them. The CDR3 protein is CASSSGQLNTEAFF. CDR3 nucleotide sequence: TGTGCCAGCAGCTCCGGACAGTTGAACACTGAAGCTTTCTTT.

The chain carries TRBV5-1 and TRBJ2-1; D remains unclear. Looked up from germline, CDR1 is SGHRS and CDR2 is YFSETQ. CDR3 length: 11 residues. Trimming took 6 bases from V and 10 from J, leaving 11 bases between them. In nucleotides, the CDR3 is TGCGCCAGCACGCTAGAGAGGGAGCAGTTCTTC. The encoded protein is CASTLEREQFF.

The chain's CDR3 is CAWSVNGYYEQYF. The CDR3 DNA reads as TGTGCCTGGAGTGTTAACGGGTACTACGAGCAGTACTTC. The chain employs TRBV30 and TRBJ2-7; D is ambiguous. Germline V gene data show CDR1 as GTSNPN and CDR2 as SVGIG (reference sequence). V was trimmed by 0 bases and J by 3 bases, leaving 9 bases between them. The CDR3 consists of 13 residues. Full variable domain (rest looked up from reference TRBV30 and TRBJ2-7): SQTIHQWPATLVQPVGSPLSLECTVEGTSNPNLYWYRQAAGRGLQLLFYSVGIGQISSEVPQNLSASRPQDRQFILSSKKLLLSDSGFYLCAWSVNGYYEQYFGPGTRLTVT.

The chain carries TRBV20-1 and TRBJ1-2, with 7 bases matching TRBD1. The germline gives CDR1 DFQATT, CDR2 SNEGSKA (reference sequence). The CDR3 has 13 amino acids. The ends lost 3 bases at V and 8 bases at J; junction bases unmatched: 9. The CDR3 spells CSASVRDRRGYTF. CDR3 coding DNA: TGCAGTGCTAGTGTCAGGGACAGACGGGGCTACACCTTC.

This chain joins TRBV6-6 and TRBJ2-1; TRBD2 aligns across 8 bases. CDR1 is MNHNY, CDR2 SVGAGI, per germline (reference sequence). The CDR3 is 15 residues long. The V gene end was trimmed by 5 bases and the J gene end by 2 bases; junction bases not matched to a gene: 5. CDR3 nucleotides: TGTGCCAGCAGTCTCAGCGGGAGCCCCTACAATGAGCAGTTCTTC. This encodes CASSLSGSPYNEQFF.

This chain connects TRBV27 to TRBJ1-1; D not resolved. With 1 base removed from V and 2 bases from J, the gap between germline ends came to 11 bases. The germline V gene encodes CDR1 MNHEY and CDR2 SMNVEV (reference sequence). The CDR3 has 15 residues. The CDR3 DNA follows: TGTGCCAGCAGTTTATTCCCCTGGGCCAACACTGAAGCTTTCTTT. It translates to CASSLFPWANTEAFF.

The chain recombines TRBV18 with TRBJ2-1; 10 positions match TRBD2. The V segment lost 5 bases and the J segment 5 bases; nucleotides outside the gene matches: 6. Germline lookup yields CDR1 KGHSH and CDR2 LQKENI. The CDR3 is 15 residues long. CDR3 residues: CASSLKRGGDNEQFF. In DNA, the CDR3 is TGTGCCAGCTCATTGAAGCGGGGGGGAGACAATGAGCAGTTCTTC.